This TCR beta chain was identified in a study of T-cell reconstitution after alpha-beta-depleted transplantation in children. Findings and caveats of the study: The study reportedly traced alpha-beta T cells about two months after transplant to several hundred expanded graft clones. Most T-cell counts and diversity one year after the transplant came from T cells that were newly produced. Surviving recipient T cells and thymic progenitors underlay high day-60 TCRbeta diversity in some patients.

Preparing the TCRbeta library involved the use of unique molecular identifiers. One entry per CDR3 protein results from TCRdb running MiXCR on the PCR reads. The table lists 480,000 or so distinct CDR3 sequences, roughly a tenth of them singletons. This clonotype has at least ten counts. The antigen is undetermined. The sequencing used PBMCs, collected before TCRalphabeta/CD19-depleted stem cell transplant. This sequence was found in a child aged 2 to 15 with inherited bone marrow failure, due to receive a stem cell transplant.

DNA of the CDR3: TGTGCCAGCAGCGTCTCGACAGGGGGTAACTATGGCTACACCTTC. Translating it yields CASSVSTGGNYGYTF. The J gene is TRBJ1-2, the V gene TRBV7-2, with TRBD1 identical over 9 bases. The V gene's germline CDR1 is SGHTA and CDR2 FQGNSA. The CDR3 extends over 15 amino acids. Trimming took 5 bases from V and 1 from J; bases not matched to a gene: 5.